Reported below is one T cell receptor beta chain. This entry is derived from a study of blood T cell repertoires in COVID-19. Germline V gives CDR1 SGDLS, CDR2 YYNGEE. The V gene lost 3 bases and the J gene lost 3 bases, with 12 bases spanning the gap. The CDR3 runs to 14 residues. In the authors' methods: Estimation of nucleated cell counts was performed using reference gene primer amplification. The protocol was immunoSEQ multiplex PCR, while the TCRdb copy is restricted to in-frame clones and leaves out a portion. From that table come the V and J calls and clone size; the DNA was used to work out D and trimming. The sample records 200,000 to 300,000 clones, 87% being singletons.

The V call is TRBV9, the J call TRBJ1-2; no reliable D call. The clonotype was recovered from a woman between 45 and 60 years old with acute or convalescent COVID-19. Sequenced: peripheral blood. CDR3 in amino acids: CASSGSGRDYGYTF. CDR3 nucleotide sequence: TGTGCCAGCAGCGGTAGTGGGCGAGACTATGGCTACACCTTC.